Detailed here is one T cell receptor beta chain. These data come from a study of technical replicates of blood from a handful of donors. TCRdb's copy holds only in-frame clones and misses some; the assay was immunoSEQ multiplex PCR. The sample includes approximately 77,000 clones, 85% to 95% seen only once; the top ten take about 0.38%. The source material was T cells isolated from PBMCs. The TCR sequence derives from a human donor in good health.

The CDR3 is CASGGQGGSTEAFF. The CDR3 nucleotides are TGTGCCAGCGGAGGGCAGGGAGGGTCGACTGAAGCTTTCTTT. The V and J genes are TRBV7-9 and TRBJ1-1; possibly TRBD1 for D (5 bases). The germline V gene has CDR1 SEHNR and CDR2 FQNEAQ (reference sequence). The CDR3 is made up of 14 amino acids. V lost 8 bases, J lost 5 bases, and 18 bases lay in between. Looking up the rest from reference TRBV7-9 and TRBJ1-1 gives the full variable domain: DTGVSQNPRHKITKRGQNVTFRCDPISEHNRLYWYRQTLGQGPEFLTYFQNEAQLEKSRLLSDRFSAERPKGSFSTLEIQRTEQGDSAMYLCASGGQGGSTEAFFGQGTRLTVV.